These 25 T cell receptor beta chains came from one sample sequenced in a study of somatic mutations in cytotoxic T cells in rheumatoid arthritis. Profiled with immunoSEQ multiplex PCR; TCRdb holds only in-frame clones, not every one. The sample carries 9,500 or so clones, around four fifths recorded once. Sequenced: CD8+ T cells sorted from blood. These receptors were collected from an adult with rheumatoid arthritis.

V and J are TRBV7-6 and TRBJ1-5; D perhaps matches TRBD1 (6 bases). CDR3 length: 16 amino acids. The germline V gene encodes CDR1 SGHVS and CDR2 FNYEAQ. The V gene lost 0 bases and the J gene lost 2 bases, with 11 bases spanning the gap. The CDR3 reads CASSLAEGEGNQPQHF. In nucleotides, the CDR3 is TGTGCCAGCAGCTTAGCTGAGGGGGAGGGCAATCAGCCCCAGCATTTT. Full variable domain (remainder filled in from reference TRBV7-6 and TRBJ1-5): GAGVSQSPRYKVTKRGQDVALRCDPISGHVSLYWYRQALGQGPEFLTYFNYEAQQDKSGLPNDRFSAERPEGSISTLTIQRTEQRDSAMYRCASSLAEGEGNQPQHFGDGTRLSIL.

This chain joins TRBV29-1 and TRBJ1-2, with D hard to call. Per germline, CDR1 SQVTM and CDR2 ANQGSEA. With 0 bases removed from V and 0 bases from J, the gap between germline ends came to 8 bases. This CDR3 contains 14 residues. CDR3 loop: CSVEDQEPNYGYTF. CDR3 nucleotides: TGCAGCGTTGAAGATCAAGAACCTAACTATGGCTACACCTTC.

The chain is built from TRBV10-3 and TRBJ2-2; 7 bases map to TRBD1. The CDR3 extends over 16 amino acids. Germline lookup yields CDR1 ENHRY and CDR2 SYGVKD. V was pared by 3 bases and J by 2 bases, with 6 bases of the junction left unmatched. The CDR3 DNA follows: TGTGCCATCAGTGACTCGGACAGGAACAACACCGGGGAGCTGTTTTTT. Translating it yields CAISDSDRNNTGELFF.

This chain links TRBV5-1 with TRBJ1-2, with TRBD1 identical over 7 bases. The CDR3 has 15 amino acids. Germline V lookup: CDR1 SGHRS, CDR2 YFSETQ. Germline trimming cut 2 bases from V and 8 bases from J; bases unmatched to any gene: 12. The CDR3 here is CASSFTGDQLGGYTF. DNA of the CDR3: TGCGCCAGCAGCTTCACAGGGGACCAACTTGGGGGCTACACCTTC.

V and J are TRBV30 and TRBJ1-1; tentatively, D is TRBD1 (5 bases). The CDR3 has 16 amino acids. V dropped 4 bases and J dropped 11 bases, with 29 bases sitting between them. Germline loops: CDR1 GTSNPN, CDR2 SVGIG (reference sequence). The CDR3 loop reads CAWMGRSPRDPKSAFF. The CDR3 DNA follows: TGTGCCTGGATGGGGAGGTCCCCTCGGGACCCCAAGTCGGCTTTCTTT.

V usage is TRBV23-1 and J usage is TRBJ1-6; 9 bases line up with TRBD1. TRBV23-1 is flagged as an ORF with uncertain function. V lost 2 bases to trimming and J lost 9 bases; unmatched junction nucleotides: 11. This CDR3 is built from 17 residues. The CDR3 here is CASSQKVGTGPSSPLHF. CDR3 sequence (DNA): TGCGCCAGCAGTCAAAAGGTTGGGACAGGGCCTAGTTCACCCCTCCACTTT.

This chain connects TRBV9 to TRBJ1-2; D gene uncertain. This CDR3 has 11 amino acids. V was cut by 1 base and J by 8 bases, with 6 bases left in between. Germline-derived CDR1 and CDR2 are SGDLS and YYNGEE. CDR3 bases: TGTGCCAGCAGCGTAAACGGCGGCTACACCTTC. It yields the protein CASSVNGGYTF.

This clone was seen once. This rearrangement joins TRBV15 to TRBJ1-2; D not resolved. This CDR3 has 16 residues. V was clipped by 5 bases and J by 3 bases, with 19 bases between them. Germline-derived CDR1 and CDR2 are LNHNV and YYDKDF (reference sequence). CDR3 in DNA: TGTGCCACCAGCGAGAAAGGAGGACTTTCTTACTATGGCTACACCTTC. Translated: CATSEKGGLSYYGYTF.

This chain joins TRBV6-6 and TRBJ2-7; 12 positions match TRBD2. The CDR3 runs 14 residues. Germline V gene data show CDR1 as MNHNY and CDR2 as SVGAGI (reference sequence). V shed 2 bases, J shed 5 bases, and the junction held 1 base outside the gene matches. CDR3 amino acids: CASSYGLAGNEQYF. DNA for the CDR3: TGTGCCAGCAGTTACGGACTAGCGGGGAACGAGCAGTACTTC.

This clone showed up just once. The genes are TRBV2 and TRBJ1-1; the D is unclear. Germline CDR1 is SNHLY and CDR2 is FYNNEI. The CDR3 loop spans 16 amino acids. Trimming cost V 3 bases and J 2 bases, with 16 bases left between them. CDR3 loop: CASSDIFETINTEAFF. DNA for the CDR3: TGTGCCAGCAGTGATATCTTTGAGACAATAAACACTGAAGCTTTCTTT. The full variable domain, in which reference TRBV2 and TRBJ1-1 provide the parts outside the CDR3, is EPEVTQTPSHQVTQMGQEVILRCVPISNHLYFYWYRQILGQKVEFLVSFYNNEISEKSEIFDDQFSVERPDGSNFTLKIRSTKLEDSAMYFCASSDIFETINTEAFFGQGTRLTVV.

The CDR3 loop is CASSPETGEQYF. CDR3 coding DNA: TGTGCCAGCAGCCCTGAGACGGGCGAGCAGTACTTC. The gene calls are TRBV9 and TRBJ2-7; the D is unclear. V dropped 4 bases and J dropped 6 bases, with 11 bases sitting between them. CDR1 SGDLS and CDR2 YYNGEE come from the germline V gene. The CDR3 sequence is 12 residues long.

The chain recombines TRBV11-2 with TRBJ2-7; D call uncertain. Germline V gene sequence: CDR1 SGHAT, CDR2 FQNNGV. V was shortened by 4 bases and J by 6 bases, with 7 bases between the two germline ends. CDR3 size: 11 residues. Here the CDR3 reads CASSSRTEQYF. The CDR3 region has the DNA TGTGCCAGCAGCTCCCGGACCGAGCAGTACTTC.

This clone was seen only once. V usage is TRBV4-2 and J usage is TRBJ2-7; D is uncertain. The CDR3 covers 13 residues. The germline gives CDR1 LGHNA, CDR2 YNFKEQ. V was clipped by 1 base and J by 2 bases, with 6 bases between them. The CDR3 bases are TGTGCCAGCAGCCAAGGCAGAACCTACGAGCAGTACTTC. It translates to CASSQGRTYEQYF.

The chain joins TRBV28 to TRBJ1-5, with D uncertain. Trimming took 6 bases from V and 0 from J, leaving 18 bases between them. The CDR3 has 17 amino acids. The germline V gene encodes CDR1 MDHEN and CDR2 SYDVKM. The CDR3 here is CASRYSFQRVSNQPQHF. As DNA, the CDR3 is TGTGCCAGCAGATATTCCTTCCAGAGGGTTAGCAATCAGCCCCAGCATTTT.

The table lists this clone with a count of one. The rearrangement joins TRBV25-1 to TRBJ1-4, with a tentative D call TRBD1 (6 bases). The CDR3 sequence is 15 residues long. Between the trimmed V and J ends, which lost 4 bases and 6 bases, there was a span of 15 bases. From germline, CDR1 is MGHDK and CDR2 SYGVNS. The CDR3 nucleotides read TGTGCCAGCAGTGGGCAGGGGACCCTGTATGAAAAACTGTTTTTT. Its translation is CASSGQGTLYEKLFF.

The chain recombines TRBV30 with TRBJ2-1, with 8 bases that match TRBD1. Trimming cost V 5 bases and J 6 bases; bases outside gene matches: 9. The V gene's germline CDR1 is GTSNPN and CDR2 SVGIG (reference sequence). This CDR3 has 14 residues. The CDR3 DNA follows: TGTGCCTGGGACCCGGACAGGGACGTCAATGAGCAGTTCTTC. Protein sequence: CAWDPDRDVNEQFF.

CDR3 in amino acids: CASSPTQAMGSPLHF. In DNA, the CDR3 is TGTGCCAGCTCACCAACCCAGGCCATGGGTTCACCCCTCCACTTT. The chain is built from TRBV18 and TRBJ1-6; D uncertain. The V gene's germline CDR1 is KGHSH and CDR2 LQKENI. V was trimmed by 2 bases and J by 9 bases, leaving 14 bases between them. CDR3 length: 15 residues.

In the case of this clone: A junction boundary mismatches the germline segment, possibly from a read error. Other DNA sequences within the sample encode an identical CDR3. The J gene is TRBJ2-7, the V gene TRBV4-1; D gene unclear. Germline V gene sequence: CDR1 MGHRA, CDR2 YSYEKL. This CDR3 has 13 amino acids. The CDR3 sequence is CASSQAGPYEQYF. The CDR3 bases are TGCGCCAGCAGTCAAGCTGGTCCGTACGAGCAGTACTTC.

This clone was counted a single time. The CDR3 sequence is CASSFALAIDTQYF. In nucleotides, the CDR3 is TGTGCCAGCAGTTTTGCTCTAGCGATAGATACGCAGTATTTT. This chain uses TRBV27 with TRBJ2-3; weak D call: TRBD2 (6 bases). There are 14 residues in the CDR3. Trimming took 3 bases from V and 5 from J, leaving 12 bases between them. The germline V gene has CDR1 MNHEY and CDR2 SMNVEV (reference sequence).

This chain links TRBV6-5 with TRBJ2-5; D gene ambiguous. CDR1 MNHEY and CDR2 SVGAGI come from the germline V gene. Trimming cost V 5 bases and J 0 bases, with 13 bases left between them. CDR3 length: 15 amino acids. The CDR3, as DNA: TGTGCCAGCAGTCTTGGACCCCGAAACCAAGAGACCCAGTACTTC. Translation gives CASSLGPRNQETQYF.

The J gene is TRBJ1-1, the V gene TRBV29-1; no reliable D call. This CDR3 region has 11 residues. The germline V gene encodes CDR1 SQVTM and CDR2 ANQGSEA. The V and J ends lost 4 bases and 0 bases respectively, with 3 bases between them. CDR3 protein: CSVAVNTEAFF. In nucleotides, the CDR3 is TGCAGCGTTGCTGTGAACACTGAAGCTTTCTTT.

The CDR3 DNA reads TGTGCCAGCAGCCAAGAGGGGCTAGCGAGACGCAATGAGCAGTTCTTC. This codes for CASSQEGLARRNEQFF. The chain carries TRBV14 and TRBJ2-1; D is possibly TRBD2 (6 bases). The CDR3 is made up of 16 amino acids. V lost 0 bases and J lost 6, with 15 bases in between. Germline CDR1 and CDR2: SGHDN and FVKESK.

This sequence joins TRBV5-1 and TRBJ2-2, with D unresolved. From germline, CDR1 is SGHRS and CDR2 YFSETQ. The CDR3 totals 15 residues. Trimming took off 4 bases at V and 2 bases at J, with 12 bases between the two ends. CDR3 residues: CASSLGTRNTGELFF. As DNA, the CDR3 is TGCGCCAGCAGCCTGGGAACCAGAAACACCGGGGAGCTGTTTTTT.

In its sample, this clone was seen once. The gene calls are TRBV19 and TRBJ1-5; D is uncertain. Trimming took 4 bases from V and 0 from J, leaving 13 bases between them. This CDR3 is 16 amino acids long. Germline V lookup: CDR1 LNHDA, CDR2 SQIVND (reference sequence). Written as DNA, the CDR3 is TGTGCCAGTAGTACCAGAGGAGGCAATAGCAATCAGCCCCAGCATTTT. This translates into CASSTRGGNSNQPQHF.

The chain joins TRBV7-9 to TRBJ2-7; the D gene is possibly TRBD1 (6 bases). The CDR3 is 16 residues long. The V end lost 1 base, the J end lost 3 bases, and 16 bases lay between the germline ends. From germline, CDR1 is SEHNR and CDR2 FQNEAQ (reference sequence). The CDR3: CASSLGPRDMNYEQYF. In nucleotides, the CDR3 is TGTGCCAGCAGCTTAGGTCCCCGGGACATGAACTACGAGCAGTACTTC.